Following are 3 T cell receptor beta chains from one sample sequenced in a study of cytomegalovirus exposure and HLA in healthy donors. Some clones are missing from TCRdb's copy, which holds only in-frame ones; the method was immunoSEQ multiplex PCR. The data contain 200,000 or so clones, roughly 84% of them singletons. The specimen sequenced was PBMCs. The origin of the receptors is a young man in good health and CMV-seropositive.

The table lists this clone with a few counts. The chain joins TRBV6-1 to TRBJ1-1; D is undetermined. Germline values: CDR1 MNHNS, CDR2 SASEGT. The CDR3 is 13 amino acids. Trimming shortened V by 3 bases and J by 1 base, and 6 bases separated the two germline ends. In nucleotides, the CDR3 is TGTGCCAGCAGTGACCGGGAGAACACTGAAGCTTTCTTT. Translation gives CASSDRENTEAFF.

The rearrangement uses TRBV5-1 and TRBJ2-5; 7 bases align to TRBD1. The germline V gene encodes CDR1 SGHRS and CDR2 YFSETQ. The V segment lost 2 bases and the J segment 3 bases; nucleotides outside the gene matches: 1. The CDR3 totals 13 residues. CDR3 sequence: CASSLGGEETQYF. The DNA of the CDR3 is TGCGCCAGCAGCTTAGGGGGCGAAGAGACCCAGTACTTC.

The chain recombines TRBV5-6 with TRBJ2-1; 13 bases align to TRBD2. The CDR3 loop spans 18 amino acids. Germline CDR1 is SGHDT and CDR2 is YYEEEE. Losses at the gene ends were 4 bases for V and 2 bases for J; bases not matched to a gene: 9. CDR3 DNA: TGTGCCAGCAGCCCGGGACTAGCGGGAATCCACGCCTACAATGAGCAGTTCTTC. Its translation: CASSPGLAGIHAYNEQFF.